The 18 T cell receptor beta chains presented below share a single source sample, sequenced in a study of blood T cells in healthy people across ages. A second PCR, run for roughly 7 to 12 cycles, used a sample-barcoded 5' primer plus a J-beta primer mix. Each CDR3 protein gets one entry after TCRdb re-called the 5' RACE reads with MiXCR. The profile shows about 1.8 million distinct CDR3 sequences, about 49% of them singletons. The sample taken for sequencing was blood. All receptors come from a woman aged 40-49 years in good health.

The chain recombines TRBV6-1 with TRBJ2-7; 8 bases align to TRBD1. V dropped 4 bases and J dropped 6; count of bases not matched to a gene: 8. The CDR3 consists of 14 residues. The germline V gene encodes CDR1 MNHNS and CDR2 SASEGT. The CDR3, as DNA: TGTGCCAGCAGTGGCTCCCAGGGGGCCCTCGAGCAGTACTTC. Translated, it gives CASSGSQGALEQYF.

In this sample, this clonotype turned up a few times. This sequence joins TRBV3-1 and TRBJ2-6; D call uncertain. The CDR3 has 19 residues. The V and J ends lost 0 bases and 0 bases respectively, with 15 bases between them. The germline V gene encodes CDR1 LGHDT and CDR2 YNNKEL (reference sequence). CDR3 loop: CASSQDIRKVNSGANVLTF. The CDR3, as DNA: TGTGCCAGCAGCCAAGACATCCGTAAAGTCAACTCTGGGGCCAACGTCCTGACTTTC. Full variable domain (outside the CDR3, taken from reference TRBV3-1 and TRBJ2-6): DTAVSQTPKYLVTQMGNDKSIKCEQNLGHDTMYWYKQDSKKFLKIMFSYNNKELIINETVPNRFSPKSPDKAHLNLHINSLELGDSAVYFCASSQDIRKVNSGANVLTFGAGSRLTVL.

This clonotype was detected once. This CDR3 is CASSEYRGGLTDTQYF. In DNA form, the CDR3 reads TGTGCCAGCAGTGAATATCGTGGGGGCCTCACAGATACGCAGTATTTT. This chain links TRBV6-1 with TRBJ2-3, with D maybe TRBD1 (6 bases). In germline, CDR1 is MNHNS, CDR2 SASEGT. Trimming took 2 bases from V and 2 from J, leaving 14 bases between them. There are 16 residues in the CDR3.

V is TRBV24-1 and J is TRBJ2-5, with 14 nucleotides matching TRBD2. Germline lookup yields CDR1 KGHDR and CDR2 SFDVKD. V lost 3 bases and J lost 4; bases outside the gene matches: 12. There are 19 residues in the CDR3. The chain's CDR3 is CATSDPRPGLAGGIETQYF. The CDR3 DNA reads TGTGCCACCAGTGATCCCAGGCCCGGACTAGCGGGAGGAATAGAGACCCAGTACTTC.

The chain recombines TRBV12-3 or TRBV12-4 with TRBJ2-5; tentatively, D is TRBD1 (6 bases). This CDR3 contains 15 residues. Trimming pared 6 bases from V and 0 bases from J, leaving 14 bases between. As DNA, the CDR3 is TGTGCCAGCAGGCCCGGGACACACGACCAAGAGACCCAGTACTTC. Amino acids: CASRPGTHDQETQYF.

There are a few counts of this clonotype. V and J are TRBV7-2 and TRBJ2-3; maybe TRBD1 (7 bases). This CDR3 is 15 amino acids long. Per germline, CDR1 SGHTA and CDR2 FQGNSA. V was trimmed by 5 bases and J by 8 bases, leaving 20 bases between them. In DNA, the CDR3 is TGTGCCAGCAGCAGACAGGGACGGGAGTCCGGTACGCAGTATTTT. It translates to CASSRQGRESGTQYF.

This clonotype occurred a few times. The chain combines TRBV10-3 with TRBJ2-4; D unclear. Germline V gene data show CDR1 as ENHRY and CDR2 as SYGVKD. This CDR3 spans 12 amino acids. With 5 bases removed from V and 9 bases from J, the gap between germline ends came to 11 bases. The CDR3 DNA follows: TGTGCCATCAGTTCCTCGTTGGCCATTCAGTACTTC. This encodes CAISSSLAIQYF.

The sample holds a few counts of this clonotype. V usage is TRBV20-1 and J usage is TRBJ2-1; 11 bases are shared with TRBD2. The CDR3 loop spans 13 amino acids. Trimming took 4 bases from V and 9 from J; bases not matched to a gene: 5. Germline CDR1 and CDR2: DFQATT and SNEGSKA (reference sequence). The CDR3 loop is CSAMTSGATEQFF. The CDR3 DNA reads as TGCAGTGCTATGACTAGCGGGGCCACTGAGCAGTTCTTC.

This clonotype was found many times. The chain uses TRBV7-2 and TRBJ2-1; 9 positions agree with TRBD1. Trimming took 5 bases from V and 6 from J; bases not matched to a gene: 5. This CDR3 has 14 amino acids. Germline V CDR1 and CDR2: SGHTA, FQGNSA. CDR3 nucleotide sequence: TGTGCCAGCAGCCCCGGGACAGGGATCAATGAGCAGTTCTTC. Protein sequence: CASSPGTGINEQFF.

This chain connects TRBV6-5 to TRBJ2-7, with 11 bases matching TRBD2. CDR3 length: 14 amino acids. V dropped 6 bases and J dropped 7; count of bases not matched to a gene: 8. Germline CDR1 reads MNHEY; CDR2 reads SVGAGI. The CDR3 nucleotides are TGTGCCAGCAGCGGGACTAGCGGCGACAATGAGCAGTACTTC. It translates to CASSGTSGDNEQYF.

This chain joins TRBV28 and TRBJ1-2, with 10 bases lining up with TRBD1. This CDR3 comprises 16 residues. Germline CDR1 and CDR2: MDHEN and SYDVKM. Losses at the gene ends were 4 bases for V and 2 bases for J; bases not matched to a gene: 7. The CDR3 nucleotides are TGTGCCAGCAGTTCCGGGACAGGGGAGGGGAACTATGGCTACACCTTC. It specifies CASSSGTGEGNYGYTF.

The chain combines TRBV5-1 with TRBJ2-1; D perhaps matches TRBD2 (6 bases). CDR3 length: 15 amino acids. The germline V gene has CDR1 SGHRS and CDR2 YFSETQ. Trimming removed 5 bases at V and 4 bases at J, with 16 bases between. The CDR3 DNA sequence: TGCGCCAGCAGTTCCGGGACTCTTACTTACAATGAGCAGTTCTTC. Translating it yields CASSSGTLTYNEQFF.

This clonotype occurred a few times. The chain has TRBV14 and TRBJ2-7; 10 bases are a match to TRBD2. The CDR3 consists of 15 residues. V dropped 6 bases and J dropped 3; count of bases not matched to a gene: 8. In germline, CDR1 is SGHDN, CDR2 FVKESK. The CDR3 spells CASRATGTSDYEQYF. The CDR3 bases are TGTGCCAGCAGAGCCACCGGGACTAGCGACTACGAGCAGTACTTC.

The V call is TRBV29-1, the J call TRBJ1-2, with D possibly matching TRBD1 (6 bases). V shed 4 bases and J shed 8 bases, with 17 bases lying between them. This CDR3 is 13 amino acids long. CDR1 is SQVTM and CDR2 is ANQGSEA in the germline V gene. Here the CDR3 reads CSVVELQGGGYTF. The CDR3 DNA follows: TGCAGCGTTGTTGAGCTACAGGGAGGAGGCTACACCTTC.

The V gene is TRBV4-2, the J gene TRBJ1-2; D not certain. Per the germline V gene, CDR1 is LGHNA and CDR2 is YNFKEQ. V was shortened by 0 bases and J by 8 bases, with 13 bases between the two germline ends. The CDR3 extends over 14 amino acids. The DNA of the CDR3 is TGTGCCAGCAGCCAAGAGAGCCGTCCTTCGGGCTACACCTTC. As protein: CASSQESRPSGYTF.

This chain connects TRBV20-1 to TRBJ2-1; 8 bases map to TRBD2. CDR1 and CDR2 (germline): DFQATT, SNEGSKA (reference sequence). Trimming removed 8 bases from V and 0 bases from J; junction bases left unmatched: 21. The CDR3 is 19 amino acids. Here the CDR3 DNA reads TGCAGTACTTCGCGGGGAGCGGGGGTCCCACAGAACTCCTACAATGAGCAGTTCTTC. This sequence encodes CSTSRGAGVPQNSYNEQFF.

In DNA, the CDR3 is TGTGCCAGCAGCGAGGAGGGACAGGGGTACACTGAAGCTTTCTTT. Translated: CASSEEGQGYTEAFF. The rearrangement uses TRBV11-2 and TRBJ1-1, with 10 bases that match TRBD1. The CDR3 totals 15 residues. V dropped 5 bases and J dropped 3; count of bases not matched to a gene: 6. Germline CDR1 reads SGHAT; CDR2 reads FQNNGV.

This clonotype was seen a few times. This chain uses TRBV7-2 with TRBJ2-1; 12 bases fit TRBD1. V shed 2 bases, J shed 6 bases, and the junction held 5 bases outside the gene matches. The length of the CDR3 is 16 residues. In germline, CDR1 is SGHTA, CDR2 FQGNSA. This CDR3 reads CASSLPRDRGLNEQFF. The DNA of the CDR3 is TGTGCCAGCAGCTTACCTCGGGACAGGGGGCTCAATGAGCAGTTCTTC.